This entry features one TCR beta chain sequence. Its antigen is unknown. No base quality values were provided; no much bigger clone lies one nucleotide off. The sample belongs to a study of Ad26.COV2.S vaccination and SARS-CoV-2 variants (dated by TCRdb to the early 2020s). Background for the entire study: Vaccine-arm donors were drawn from COV1001, a multicentre, randomized, double-blind, placebo-controlled phase I-IIa trial of Ad26.COV2.S in healthy adults. Ad26.COV2.S was administered intramuscularly at 5 x 10^10 or 1 x 10^11 viral particles, either as a single shot or as two shots given 56 days apart. Sequencing of the TCRbeta repertoire served to evaluate the specificity and breadth of SARS-CoV-2-reactive T cell receptors following Ad26.COV2.S vaccination. The TCR-sequenced set comprised approximately 32 samples: some 20 Ad26.COV2.S vaccine recipients, 5 placebo recipients and 8 SARS-CoV-2 convalescent individuals. Trial participants were randomized into five groups of five, in which low-dose or high-dose Ad26.COV2.S was given once or twice, or placebo was given on both occasions. Investigators remained blinded to trial group allocation during experiments and outcome assessment. What the study reported, not specific to this receptor: The study was not powered for comparison of responses between vaccine doses or regimens. Substantial breadth of spike-specific CD8+ and CD4+ T cell responses was reported after vaccination. Comparable non-spike TCR breadth was observed between vaccine and placebo recipients, consistent with only spike being contained in the vaccine. The authors noted that total T cell responses may have been underestimated by the TCR breadth and depth analyses. Compared with placebo recipients, Ad26.COV2.S recipients showed higher spike-specific TCR breadth (P = 0.0014).

The immunoSEQ Assay was the method used to sequence TCRbeta CDR3 regions. After extraction, genomic DNA underwent amplification by bias-controlled multiplex PCR, followed by high-throughput sequencing. Under the source paper's analysis protocol: To quantify the absolute abundance of each unique TCRbeta CDR3 region, sequences were collapsed and filtered. T cell fraction was estimated by normalizing TCRbeta template counts to usable DNA, which was measured by amplifying reference genes present in all nucleated cells. Repertoire TCRs were annotated as SARS-CoV-2-specific by exact matching of V gene, CDR3 amino acid sequence and J gene to a known reactive TCR set. The reference SARS-CoV-2 TCR set was obtained from MIRA and was filtered for enrichment in COVID-19-positive ImmuneCODE repertoires, whereby public or cross-reactive TCRs were removed. Based on the MIRA antigens, annotated TCRs were further analysed at the level of specific ORF or position within ORF. Breadth was defined as annotated unique rearrangements over total unique productive rearrangements; depth was the summed frequency of those rearrangements. Two-sided Wilcoxon rank-sum tests were used to compare TCR breadth between groups. TCRdb provides this immuneACCESS table in a form limited to in-frame rearrangements. Some clones are lacking; in checked studies, under half of them reflect an unresolved V gene, and why the rest are absent is not known. Clonal size and the V and J genes are those of that table, whereas D and trimming came from the DNA. A total of roughly 270,000 clones appear in this sample, about 89% of them only once. Approximately 3.4% of the sample comes from the top ten.

From its cysteine to its phenylalanine, the CDR3 spans 13 amino acids. The retained sequence is limited to the CDR3, 39 bases, with the frame set at the first base. The germline V gene (reference sequence) supplies CDR1 PRHDT and CDR2 FYEKMQ. Between the V and J ends, shortened by 0 bases and 4 bases respectively, the junction contains 6 bases. Read against the paper, the sample's treatment or condition label means: roughly 19 received Ad26.COV2.S at low or high dose, single or two shots; about 5 received placebo; per-sample allocation not given. For vaccine and placebo recipients, the sequenced repertoires came from samples collected on day 63 after the first injection. Cohort 1b enrolled roughly 25 adults aged 18-55 years at a single site in Boston, USA, between 29 July and 7 August 2020. Ad26.COV2.S consisted of a replication-incompetent adenovirus type 26 vector by which a prefusion-stabilized SARS-CoV-2 spike protein from the original Wuhan strain was expressed.

Source: peripheral blood, taken in a trial of Ad26.COV2.S vaccine versus placebo. The receptor's source is a person between 18 and 65 years old who received the Ad26.COV2.S COVID-19 vaccine or a placebo. The rearrangement combines TRBV13 with TRBJ1-2; no D gene is confidently identified. In nucleotides, the sequence is TGTGCCAGCAGCTTAGGGTCGACCTATGGCTACACCTTC. Translation gives CASSLGSTYGYTF.